This T cell receptor beta chain stems from a study of shared clonotypes between healthy human individuals. Unmatched junction bases numbered 3, after V lost 5 bases and J lost 2 bases. The CDR3 spans 14 residues. Germline CDR1 and CDR2: SEHNR and FQNEAQ (reference sequence). Study conclusions and caveats: Limitation of the genetic and exposure-history diversity represented came from the few donors.

Remarks on this clone: Its antigen is unidentified. Other DNA variants within this sample encode the same CDR3.

For each subset, genomic DNA was distributed in equal portions over several immunoSEQ plates. Measured with immunoSEQ multiplex PCR; TCRdb has only the in-frame clones, and not every one. The table lists about 520,000 clones, approximately 81% of them singletons. Among the donors, all were Caucasian adults who lived in Nashville, Tennessee. The receptor comes from a woman aged 40 to 49 in good health. Some clones in this sample may be carry-over from other donors' samples. The chain recombines TRBV7-9 with TRBJ1-2; 9 positions match TRBD1. The sample was PBMCs. This chain's CDR3 is CASSPGQGNYGYTF. CDR3 nucleotide sequence: TGTGCCAGCAGCCCAGGACAGGGGAACTATGGCTACACCTTC.